These 18 T cell receptor beta chains share one sample of origin, sequenced in a study of response to subunit inactivated influenza vaccine. TCRdb re-analysed the RT-PCR reads in MiXCR, keeping a single row per CDR3 protein. The sample lists roughly 520,000 distinct CDR3 sequences; over 25% were seen once. The input for sequencing was CD4+ T cells sorted from PBMCs, taken 4 to 6 days after vaccination. These TCRs come from a man aged 50-59 years who received an inactivated influenza vaccine.

The chain combines TRBV30 with TRBJ1-2, with 7 bases that match TRBD1. Germline values: CDR1 GTSNPN, CDR2 SVGIG (reference sequence). V shed 3 bases and J 3 bases; nucleotides not matched to a gene: 10. The CDR3 runs to 15 residues. CDR3 protein: CAWRGGDSNHYGYTF. The CDR3 region has the DNA TGTGCCTGGAGGGGTGGGGACAGCAACCACTATGGCTACACCTTC.

CDR3: CASSLQFYEQYF. The CDR3 coding sequence is TGTGCCAGCAGTCTCCAATTTTACGAGCAGTACTTC. The chain couples TRBV6-2 or TRBV6-3 to TRBJ2-7; D remains ambiguous. Trimming pared 5 bases from V and 4 bases from J, leaving 9 bases between. Germline V gives CDR1 MNHEY, CDR2 SVGEGT. The CDR3 loop spans 12 amino acids.

The chain couples TRBV20-1 to TRBJ2-7; perhaps TRBD2 as D (5 bases). The CDR3 has 15 amino acids. The germline V gene encodes CDR1 DFQATT and CDR2 SNEGSKA (reference sequence). The V gene lost 3 bases and the J gene lost 0 bases, with 15 bases spanning the gap. CDR3 region: CSARSGRSSSYEQYF. CDR3 nucleotides: TGCAGTGCTAGGTCGGGGAGATCTAGCTCCTACGAGCAGTACTTC.

The chain carries TRBV3-1 and TRBJ2-1; no firm D call. This CDR3 spans 13 amino acids. Deletions cut 1 base from V and 4 bases from J, with 5 bases between. Per germline, CDR1 LGHDT and CDR2 YNNKEL (reference sequence). The CDR3 coding sequence is TGTGCCAGCAGCCAAGGGAATTACAATGAGCAGTTCTTC. This encodes CASSQGNYNEQFF.

Only a few counts were recorded for this clonotype. The chain couples TRBV6-2 or TRBV6-3 to TRBJ2-1; 7 positions match TRBD1. This CDR3 comprises 18 residues. Germline V gene data show CDR1 as MNHEY and CDR2 as SVGEGT. The J segment lost 0 bases and the V segment lost 2 bases, leaving 10 bases of the junction unmatched. CDR3 amino acids: CASSYKPGTESSYNEQFF. CDR3 nucleotide sequence: TGTGCCAGCAGTTACAAACCCGGGACAGAAAGCTCCTACAATGAGCAGTTCTTC.

The chain uses TRBV11-1 and TRBJ1-1, with D unresolved. The germline V and J ends were trimmed by 5 bases and 3 bases, with 19 bases remaining between them. Germline V gene data show CDR1 as SGHAT and CDR2 as FQDESV (reference sequence). CDR3 length: 16 residues. This CDR3 is CASSTRWAGGDTEAFF. CDR3 nucleotide sequence: TGTGCCAGCAGCACCCGATGGGCGGGTGGGGACACTGAAGCTTTCTTT.

In this sample, this clonotype turned up a few times. V usage is TRBV5-1 and J usage is TRBJ2-7, with D perhaps matching TRBD2 (5 bases). The V end was cut by 0 bases, the J end by 7 bases, with 14 bases between. The CDR3 covers 14 residues. The germline V gene has CDR1 SGHRS and CDR2 YFSETQ. The CDR3 sequence: CASSLEFDRGEQYF. In nucleotides, the CDR3 is TGCGCCAGCAGCTTGGAATTCGACCGCGGGGAGCAGTACTTC.

V usage is TRBV4-2 and J usage is TRBJ2-7; 14 bases match TRBD2. The CDR3 contains 16 residues. The ends lost 0 bases at V and 4 bases at J; junction bases unmatched: 2. Germline CDR1 LGHNA, CDR2 YNFKEQ. The DNA of the CDR3 is TGTGCCAGCAGCCAAGAAAGACTAGCGGGAGGGTACGAGCAGTACTTC. It translates to CASSQERLAGGYEQYF.

The chain links TRBV7-6 to TRBJ2-1; a possible D gene is TRBD2 (5 bases). This CDR3 has 16 residues. Trimming left V 2 bases short and J 6 bases short, with 17 bases between. Germline loops: CDR1 SGHVS, CDR2 FNYEAQ. CDR3 bases: TGTGCCAGCAGCTTAATCTACGTAGCTAGCAGCAATGAGCAGTTCTTC. This encodes CASSLIYVASSNEQFF.

The CDR3 sequence: CASSPGGIQETQYF. CDR3 in DNA: TGTGCCAGCAGCCCCGGGGGTATTCAAGAGACCCAGTACTTC. The V gene is TRBV5-4, the J gene TRBJ2-5; TRBD2 might be the D (6 bases). This CDR3 has 14 amino acids. Trimming removed 4 bases from V and 2 bases from J, with 12 bases in between. Germline assignment: CDR1 SGHNT and CDR2 YYREEE (reference sequence).

Only a few counts were recorded for this clonotype. The rearrangement links TRBV24-1 to TRBJ2-3; either TRBD1 or TRBD2 may supply D (5 bases each). The CDR3 extends over 16 amino acids. CDR1 is KGHDR, CDR2 SFDVKD, per germline. Between the trimmed V and J ends, which lost 0 bases and 0 bases, there was a span of 9 bases. CDR3 in DNA: TGTGCCACCAGTGATTTGGGGACGTGGAGCACAGATACGCAGTATTTT. Its translation: CATSDLGTWSTDTQYF.

This clonotype was found a few times. The V call is TRBV28, the J call TRBJ2-1; D call uncertain. V was pared by 5 bases and J by 7 bases, with 18 bases between. Germline CDR1 is MDHEN and CDR2 is SYDVKM. There are 15 residues in the CDR3. The CDR3 DNA reads TGTGCCAGCAGTCCCGACGGTAATCCCCGAAATGAGCAGTTCTTC. Translating gives CASSPDGNPRNEQFF.

This clonotype was counted only a few times. This chain connects TRBV27 to TRBJ1-6, with 9 bases lining up with TRBD1. The CDR3 spans 15 residues. Unmatched junction bases numbered 8, after V lost 5 bases and J lost 9 bases. Germline-derived CDR1 and CDR2 are MNHEY and SMNVEV (reference sequence). The CDR3: CASSTRGQGISPLHF. CDR3 in DNA: TGTGCCAGCAGTACTCGTGGACAGGGGATTTCACCCCTCCACTTT.

The rearrangement links TRBV5-1 to TRBJ2-7, with 13 bases aligning to TRBD2. CDR1 and CDR2 (germline): SGHRS, YFSETQ. The V gene end was trimmed by 3 bases and the J gene end by 2 bases; junction bases not matched to a gene: 2. CDR3 length: 15 amino acids. CDR3 DNA: TGCGCCAGCAGCTGGACTAGCGGGAGCCCCTACGAGCAGTACTTC. Its protein is CASSWTSGSPYEQYF.

This clonotype has at least ten counts. V usage is TRBV20-1 and J usage is TRBJ2-1; 7 positions match TRBD2. Germline values: CDR1 DFQATT, CDR2 SNEGSKA (reference sequence). J lost 5 bases, V lost 1 base, and 2 bases had no gene match. The CDR3 contains 13 residues. Written as DNA, the CDR3 is TGCAGTGCTAGAGGCGGGAGCAACAATGAGCAGTTCTTC. This encodes CSARGGSNNEQFF.

This clonotype turned up a few times. This rearrangement joins TRBV12-3 or TRBV12-4 to TRBJ1-5, with 7 bases that match TRBD1. The J segment lost 3 bases and the V segment lost 4 bases, leaving 3 bases of the junction unmatched. The CDR3 is 14 residues long. The CDR3 sequence is CASSYTGANQPQHF. The CDR3 coding sequence is TGTGCCAGCAGTTACACAGGGGCCAATCAGCCCCAGCATTTT.

This clonotype was seen a few times. The CDR3 loop is CSVRDLGGSYNEQFF. As DNA, the CDR3 is TGCAGCGTTCGAGACCTGGGGGGGTCCTACAATGAGCAGTTCTTC. The rearrangement uses TRBV29-1 and TRBJ2-1; 7 bases match TRBD2. The CDR3 runs 15 residues. In germline, CDR1 is SQVTM, CDR2 ANQGSEA. After removal of 5 bases from V and 1 base from J, the junction contained 8 bases not matched to a gene.

The chain carries TRBV9 and TRBJ1-2; the match to TRBD1 covers 9 bases. Per the germline V gene, CDR1 is SGDLS and CDR2 is YYNGEE. The trim removed 2 bases at V and 8 bases at J, leaving 10 bases unmatched. This CDR3 is built from 15 residues. The CDR3 reads CASSVGTGNSRGYTF. The CDR3 DNA reads as TGTGCCAGCAGCGTCGGGACAGGGAATTCGCGGGGCTACACCTTC.